This is a list of T cell receptor beta chains from one sample in a study of control samples from healthy donors and cancer patients. The repertoire was sequenced with immunoSEQ multiplex PCR; TCRdb's copy has only in-frame clones and lacks some. This sample has fewer than 85,000 clones; around 93% occur once, and the top ten carry over 2.5%. Sequencing was carried out using blood. Receptors originate from a young woman in good health. The CDR3 runs from the conserved cysteine through the conserved F or W. Fields, in order: clone size, J gene, V gene, D gene, CDR3 protein, CDR3 DNA. D genes are given only for firm matches. Size is stated for part of the rows, as once, few or many counts, or as a class when the clone is expanded.

size: .; J: TRBJ1-6; V: TRBV9; D: TRBD1; CDR3: CASSVEGGGSPLHF; DNA: TGTGCCAGCAGCGTAGAAGGGGGCGGGTCACCCCTCCACTTT
size: once; J: TRBJ1-2; V: TRBV6-6; D: .; CDR3: CASSLGPPTTYGGYTF; DNA: TGTGCCAGCAGTCTAGGGCCTCCGACGACGTACGGTGGCTACACCTTC
size: once; J: TRBJ1-5; V: TRBV6-4; D: .; CDR3: CASSEFPGNQPQHF; DNA: TGTGCCAGCAGTGAGTTCCCAGGCAATCAGCCCCAGCATTTT
size: .; J: TRBJ1-6; V: TRBV27; D: .; CDR3: CASSLRGNNSPLHF; DNA: TGTGCCAGCAGTTTACGAGGGAATAACTCACCCCTCCACTTT
size: .; J: TRBJ1-6; V: TRBV6-5; D: TRBD1; CDR3: CASGTGESSPLHF; DNA: TGTGCCAGCGGAACAGGGGAGAGTTCACCCCTCCACTTT
size: .; J: TRBJ2-3; V: TRBV9; D: TRBD2; CDR3: CASSALAGVADTQYF; DNA: TGTGCCAGCAGCGCTCTAGCGGGGGTCGCAGATACGCAGTATTTT
size: .; J: TRBJ1-1; V: TRBV7-2; D: .; CDR3: CASSRRGSEAFF; DNA: TGTGCCAGCAGCCGACGGGGATCCGAAGCTTTCTTT
size: .; J: TRBJ1-2; V: TRBV7-9; D: .; CDR3: CASSLGQVANYGYTF; DNA: TGTGCCAGCAGCTTAGGACAGGTAGCTAACTATGGCTACACCTTC
size: .; J: TRBJ2-2; V: TRBV14; D: .; CDR3: CASSQAVGTGELFF; DNA: TGTGCCAGCAGCCAAGCAGTCGGTACCGGGGAGCTGTTTTTT
size: .; J: TRBJ1-5; V: TRBV28; D: TRBD1; CDR3: CASSLPSTGNQPQHF; DNA: TGTGCCAGCAGTCTCCCTTCGACAGGGAATCAGCCCCAGCATTTT
size: .; J: TRBJ1-2; V: TRBV5-1; D: TRBD1; CDR3: CASSPGQGNGYTF; DNA: TGCGCCAGCAGCCCGGGACAGGGGAATGGCTACACCTTC
size: .; J: TRBJ1-1; V: TRBV5-1; D: .; CDR3: CATRRTGTLQGNTEAFF; DNA: TGCGCCACCAGACGGACTGGGACGCTTCAGGGGAACACTGAAGCTTTCTTT
size: .; J: TRBJ1-6; V: TRBV5-1; D: .; CDR3: CASSSTGSSNSPLHF; DNA: TGCGCCAGCAGCTCAACAGGGTCATCGAATTCACCCCTCCACTTT
size: .; J: TRBJ1-2; V: TRBV29-1; D: .; CDR3: CSVVAMAGTNYGYTF; DNA: TGCAGCGTTGTAGCTATGGCAGGAACTAACTATGGCTACACCTTC
size: .; J: TRBJ2-5; V: TRBV11-2; D: .; CDR3: CASSPSRETQYF; DNA: TGTGCCAGCAGCCCCTCCCGGGAGACCCAGTACTTC
size: .; J: TRBJ1-1; V: TRBV5-1; D: .; CDR3: CASSGRTDLNTEAFF; DNA: TGCGCCAGCAGCGGAAGGACAGACCTGAACACTGAAGCTTTCTTT
size: .; J: TRBJ1-4; V: TRBV7-2; D: .; CDR3: CASSLVREATNEKLFF; DNA: TGTGCCAGCAGCTTAGTTCGGGAGGCAACTAATGAAAAACTGTTTTTT
size: .; J: TRBJ1-1; V: TRBV21-1; D: .; CDR3: CASSTTDGTEAFF; DNA: TGTGCCAGCAGCACGACTGATGGGACTGAAGCTTTCTTT
size: .; J: TRBJ1-2; V: TRBV5-1; D: .; CDR3: CASSSSSNYGYTF; DNA: TGCGCCAGCAGCTCGTCGTCTAACTATGGCTACACCTTC
size: .; J: TRBJ1-4; V: TRBV19; D: .; CDR3: CASSRLGRNEKLFF; DNA: TGTGCCAGTAGCAGGTTGGGCCGTAATGAAAAACTGTTTTTT
size: once; J: TRBJ2-7; V: TRBV29-1; D: .; CDR3: CSVANAVDYEQYF; DNA: TGCAGCGTCGCTAACGCGGTAGACTACGAGCAGTACTTC
size: .; J: TRBJ1-4; V: TRBV28; D: .; CDR3: CASSPGGTNEKLFF; DNA: TGTGCCAGCAGCCCTGGTGGGACTAATGAAAAACTGTTTTTT
size: .; J: TRBJ2-3; V: TRBV30; D: TRBD1; CDR3: CAWRGTEIPSDTQYF; DNA: TGTGCCTGGAGAGGGACAGAGATTCCCTCAGATACGCAGTATTTT
size: .; J: TRBJ2-5; V: TRBV27; D: .; CDR3: CASLVVGEYQETQYF; DNA: TGTGCCAGCCTGGTTGTAGGGGAGTACCAAGAGACCCAGTACTTC
size: .; J: TRBJ1-1; V: TRBV19; D: .; CDR3: CASRRGGTEAFF; DNA: TGTGCCAGTAGAAGAGGGGGAACTGAAGCTTTCTTT